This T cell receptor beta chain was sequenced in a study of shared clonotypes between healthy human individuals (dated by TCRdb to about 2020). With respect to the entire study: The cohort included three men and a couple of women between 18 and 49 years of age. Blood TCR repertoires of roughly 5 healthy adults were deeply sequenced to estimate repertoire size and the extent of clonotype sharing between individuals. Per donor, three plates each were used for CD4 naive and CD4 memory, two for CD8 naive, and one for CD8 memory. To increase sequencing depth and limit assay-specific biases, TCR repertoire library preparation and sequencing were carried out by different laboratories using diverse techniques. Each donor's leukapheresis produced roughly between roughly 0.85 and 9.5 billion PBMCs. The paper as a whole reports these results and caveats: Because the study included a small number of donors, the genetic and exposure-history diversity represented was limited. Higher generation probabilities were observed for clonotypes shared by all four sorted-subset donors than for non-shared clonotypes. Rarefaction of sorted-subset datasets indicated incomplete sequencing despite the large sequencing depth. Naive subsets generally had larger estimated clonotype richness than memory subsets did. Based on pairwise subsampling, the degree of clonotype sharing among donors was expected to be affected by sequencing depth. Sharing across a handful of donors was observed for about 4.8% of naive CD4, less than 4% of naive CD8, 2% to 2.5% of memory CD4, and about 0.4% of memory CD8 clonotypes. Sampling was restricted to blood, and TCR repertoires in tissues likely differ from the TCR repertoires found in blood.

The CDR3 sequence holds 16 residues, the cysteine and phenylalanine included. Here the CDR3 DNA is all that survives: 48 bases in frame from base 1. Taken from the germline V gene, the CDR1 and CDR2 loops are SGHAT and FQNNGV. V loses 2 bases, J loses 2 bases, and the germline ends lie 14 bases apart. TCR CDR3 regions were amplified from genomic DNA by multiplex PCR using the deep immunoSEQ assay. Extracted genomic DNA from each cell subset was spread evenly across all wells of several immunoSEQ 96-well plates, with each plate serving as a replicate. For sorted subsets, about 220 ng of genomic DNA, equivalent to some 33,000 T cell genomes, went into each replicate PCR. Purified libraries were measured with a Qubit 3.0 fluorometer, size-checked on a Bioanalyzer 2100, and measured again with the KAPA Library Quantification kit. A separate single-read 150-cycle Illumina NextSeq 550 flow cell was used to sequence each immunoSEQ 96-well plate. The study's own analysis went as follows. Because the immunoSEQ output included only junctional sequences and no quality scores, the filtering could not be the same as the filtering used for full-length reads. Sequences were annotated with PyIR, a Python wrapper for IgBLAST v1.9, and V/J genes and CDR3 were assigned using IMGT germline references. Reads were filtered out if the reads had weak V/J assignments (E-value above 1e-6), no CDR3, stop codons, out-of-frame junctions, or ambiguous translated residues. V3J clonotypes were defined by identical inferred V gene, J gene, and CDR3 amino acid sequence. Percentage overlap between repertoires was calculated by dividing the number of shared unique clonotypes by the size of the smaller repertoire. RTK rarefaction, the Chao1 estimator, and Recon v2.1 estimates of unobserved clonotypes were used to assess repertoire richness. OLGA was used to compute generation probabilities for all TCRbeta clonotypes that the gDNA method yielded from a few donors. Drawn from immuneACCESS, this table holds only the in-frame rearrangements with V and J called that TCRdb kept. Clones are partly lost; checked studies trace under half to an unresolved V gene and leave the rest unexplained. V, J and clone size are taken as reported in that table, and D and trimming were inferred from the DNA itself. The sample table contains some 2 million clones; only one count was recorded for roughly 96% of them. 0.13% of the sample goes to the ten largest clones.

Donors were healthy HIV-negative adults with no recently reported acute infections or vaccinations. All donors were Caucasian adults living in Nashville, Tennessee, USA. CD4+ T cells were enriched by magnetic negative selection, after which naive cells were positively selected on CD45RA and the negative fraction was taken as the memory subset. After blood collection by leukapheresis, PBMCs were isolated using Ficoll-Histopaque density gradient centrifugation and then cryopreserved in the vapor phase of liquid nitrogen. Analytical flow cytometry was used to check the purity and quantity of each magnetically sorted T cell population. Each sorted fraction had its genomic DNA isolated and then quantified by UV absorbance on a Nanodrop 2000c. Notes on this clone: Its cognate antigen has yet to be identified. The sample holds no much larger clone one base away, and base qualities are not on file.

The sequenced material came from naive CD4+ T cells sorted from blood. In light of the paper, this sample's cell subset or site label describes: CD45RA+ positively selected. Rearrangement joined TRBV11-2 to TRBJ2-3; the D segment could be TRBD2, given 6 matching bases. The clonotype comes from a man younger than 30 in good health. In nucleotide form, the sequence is TGTGCCAGCAGCTTATCTGGGGGGTGGGACACAGATACGCAGTATTTT. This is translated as CASSLSGGWDTDTQYF.